This TCR beta chain was captured by sequencing in a study of control samples from healthy donors and cancer patients. CDR3 length: 13 amino acids. Germline V CDR1 and CDR2: MGHRA, YSYEKL. V lost 4 bases and J 4 bases, leaving 7 bases between the germline ends. Profiled with immunoSEQ multiplex PCR; TCRdb holds only in-frame clones, not every one. The table records 84,000 or so clones, roughly nine tenths of them present only once. This chain joins TRBV4-1 and TRBJ2-2, with D hard to call. Sample: blood. This receptor was obtained from a young man in good health. The CDR3 DNA reads as TGCGCCAGCAGCCCCCAGACCACCGGGGAGCTGTTTTTT. Translated, it gives CASSPQTTGELFF.